This T cell receptor (beta chain) was identified during a study of CD8 T cells in Susac syndrome. The germline V gene encodes CDR1 SNHLY and CDR2 FYNNEI. CDR3 length equals 14 residues. Trimming removed 3 bases from V and 6 bases from J; junction bases left unmatched: 7. CD8+ and CD4+ blood T cells underwent TCR beta sequencing. Healthy donors formed controls matched for age and sex. With random hexamers, about 0.45 to 1 ug RNA was reverse transcribed. Using its own MiXCR run on the immunoSEQ multiplex PCR reads, TCRdb lists one record per CDR3 protein. The data contain approximately 160,000 distinct CDR3 sequences, 92% of them seen just once; the ten biggest clones take up roughly 0.08%.

This chain uses TRBV2 with TRBJ2-7; TRBD2 agrees at 8 bases. The sequence was collected from a human donor in good health. The sample consisted of CD4+ T cells from PBMCs. CDR3 in amino acids: CASSEYSGRAEQYF. The CDR3 region has the DNA TGTGCCAGCAGTGAGTACAGCGGGAGAGCCGAGCAGTACTTC.